The source of this T cell receptor beta chain is a study of shared clonotypes between healthy human individuals. General study findings and limits: Generation of non-shared clonotypes was less probable than generation of clonotypes shared by all four donors. Naive subsets tended to show greater estimated richness than memory subsets. Shared across a few donors were about 4.6% of the naive CD4 clonotypes. Rarefaction demonstrated incomplete sorted-subset sequencing despite large depth.

CD8 cells classed as naive were CD45RO-negative and positively selected for CCR7, excluding terminally differentiated effector memory CD45RA+ cells. This clone was found once. Antigen: not known. The protocol was immunoSEQ multiplex PCR, while the TCRdb copy is restricted to in-frame clones and leaves out a portion. The sample has roughly 650,000 clones, about 95% seen once. This TCR derives from a woman in her thirties in good health. Sequences were obtained from naive CD8+ T cells sorted from blood.

The CDR3 DNA sequence: TGTGCCAGCAGCGTATCGGCTGGAGAGACCCAGTACTTC. Translated: CASSVSAGETQYF. The chain uses TRBV9 and TRBJ2-5; D unclear. CDR1 is SGDLS and CDR2 is YYNGEE in the germline V gene. V lost 1 base, J lost 4 bases, and 8 bases lay in between. The CDR3 contains 13 residues.